The rows below give T cell receptor beta chains drawn from one sample of a study of T cell responses to AZD1222 COVID-19 vaccine. The method was immunoSEQ multiplex PCR; TCRdb's version includes in-frame clones alone and lacks a portion of them. The sample consists of over 150,000 clones, almost 90% of them appearing once. The sample in question was peripheral blood, obtained on day 0 of AZD1222 vaccination. The receptors stem from an adult in good health. CDR3s leave out the opening cysteine and the closing phenylalanine or tryptophan. Each record gives: V gene, J gene, CDR3 protein.

v_call: TRBV5-8; j_call: TRBJ1-1; cdr3_aa: ASRIGRLREAF
v_call: TRBV6-5; j_call: TRBJ1-3; cdr3_aa: ASSYRGQGGNTIY
v_call: TRBV28; j_call: TRBJ2-7; cdr3_aa: ASSFPTARQN
v_call: TRBV6-5; j_call: TRBJ1-4; cdr3_aa: ASKESAGRDEKLF
v_call: TRBV9; j_call: TRBJ2-1; cdr3_aa: ASSFPGSLGDEQF
v_call: TRBV6-5; j_call: TRBJ1-6; cdr3_aa: ASGTGNSPLH
v_call: TRBV3-1/TRBV3-2; j_call: TRBJ2-2; cdr3_aa: ASSQDRRLAVGGELF
v_call: TRBV30; j_call: TRBJ2-2; cdr3_aa: AWSLKDYANTGELF
v_call: TRBV28; j_call: TRBJ2-7; cdr3_aa: ASSLSERGGWDEQY
v_call: TRBV4-3; j_call: TRBJ1-4; cdr3_aa: ASSPPSREKLF
v_call: TRBV7-3; j_call: TRBJ2-1; cdr3_aa: ASSSGTSRREQF
v_call: TRBV15; j_call: TRBJ2-3; cdr3_aa: ATSRDDPGEGDTQY
v_call: TRBV12-3/TRBV12-4; j_call: TRBJ1-2; cdr3_aa: ASSLGQYLGYT
v_call: TRBV4-3; j_call: TRBJ2-1; cdr3_aa: ASSQSPGLVGGVSNEQF
v_call: TRBV19; j_call: TRBJ1-2; cdr3_aa: ASSTGNGYT
v_call: TRBV28; j_call: TRBJ2-7; cdr3_aa: ASRPGLAGAYEQY
v_call: TRBV7-2; j_call: TRBJ2-1; cdr3_aa: ASRSGTGFGEQF
v_call: TRBV7-9; j_call: TRBJ2-5; cdr3_aa: ASSLRPGTSGIGAETQY
v_call: TRBV2; j_call: TRBJ1-5; cdr3_aa: ASNRVVSQPQH
v_call: TRBV7-3; j_call: TRBJ1-1; cdr3_aa: ASSGTGSATEAF
v_call: TRBV12-5; j_call: TRBJ2-1; cdr3_aa: ASGLGLASEQF
v_call: TRBV5-1; j_call: TRBJ1-5; cdr3_aa: ASSATGDDSNQPQH
v_call: TRBV9; j_call: TRBJ1-5; cdr3_aa: ASSPRGSDQPQH
v_call: TRBV28; j_call: TRBJ2-7; cdr3_aa: ASRTGEHEQY
v_call: TRBV9; j_call: TRBJ1-1; cdr3_aa: ASSVEAGKGTEAF
v_call: TRBV30; j_call: TRBJ2-1; cdr3_aa: AWSPLGRGRLSTEQF
v_call: TRBV30; j_call: TRBJ2-7; cdr3_aa: AWSRRLEQY
v_call: TRBV10-2; j_call: TRBJ2-3; cdr3_aa: ASSASGLAGGPTDTQY
v_call: TRBV4-3; j_call: TRBJ1-1; cdr3_aa: ASSVGTKQNTEAF
v_call: TRBV25-1; j_call: TRBJ1-2; cdr3_aa: ASVGSLYGYT
v_call: TRBV12-3/TRBV12-4; j_call: TRBJ2-3; cdr3_aa: ASVGLRTDTQY
v_call: TRBV11-3; j_call: TRBJ2-1; cdr3_aa: ASSLGRGGYNEQF
v_call: TRBV7-8; j_call: TRBJ2-3; cdr3_aa: ASSPGQTTQY
v_call: TRBV6-5; j_call: TRBJ2-7; cdr3_aa: ASTKGGGRGYEQY
v_call: TRBV10-3; j_call: TRBJ2-3; cdr3_aa: AITLAQGMGADTQY
v_call: TRBV29-1; j_call: TRBJ2-1; cdr3_aa: SVSWQGQF
v_call: TRBV4-1; j_call: TRBJ2-7; cdr3_aa: ASSQDPDGSRQY
v_call: TRBV5-6; j_call: TRBJ2-7; cdr3_aa: ASSYFGTEAYEQY
v_call: TRBV7-2; j_call: TRBJ2-7; cdr3_aa: ASSLNGVGPYEQY
v_call: TRBV19; j_call: TRBJ2-3; cdr3_aa: ASSTTDTQY
v_call: TRBV11-2; j_call: TRBJ2-7; cdr3_aa: ASSLGQTLTYEQY
v_call: TRBV7-8; j_call: TRBJ1-6; cdr3_aa: ASSLESPNSPLH
v_call: TRBV7-3; j_call: TRBJ2-1; cdr3_aa: ASSLVPYNEQF
v_call: TRBV27; j_call: TRBJ2-6; cdr3_aa: ASSLSASGANVLT
v_call: TRBV19; j_call: TRBJ2-5; cdr3_aa: ASSIAERETQY
v_call: TRBV5-3; j_call: TRBJ2-5; cdr3_aa: ARSLTAGRGETQY
v_call: TRBV11-2; j_call: TRBJ2-1; cdr3_aa: ASSLFVVGTPSYNEQF
v_call: TRBV7-3; j_call: TRBJ1-2; cdr3_aa: ASSPRPGSHGYT
v_call: TRBV19; j_call: TRBJ1-6; cdr3_aa: ASSVPGQAYSPLH
v_call: TRBV12-3/TRBV12-4; j_call: TRBJ1-6; cdr3_aa: ASRKGGETPLH
v_call: TRBV2; j_call: TRBJ2-7; cdr3_aa: ASSEYQRELNEQY
v_call: TRBV30; j_call: TRBJ2-1; cdr3_aa: AWPDYTSSYNEQF
v_call: TRBV10-2; j_call: TRBJ2-5; cdr3_aa: ASNPDRGARKGTQY
v_call: TRBV7-9; j_call: TRBJ1-1; cdr3_aa: ASSPDRPAPDTEAF
v_call: TRBV20-1; j_call: TRBJ2-7; cdr3_aa: SAKIGQGEY
v_call: TRBV29-1; j_call: TRBJ1-2; cdr3_aa: SVDTGRGYT
v_call: TRBV30; j_call: TRBJ2-3; cdr3_aa: AWSPLSSGPRDTQY
v_call: TRBV27; j_call: TRBJ1-4; cdr3_aa: ASSTRTGIKKLF